This passage covers 28 T cell receptor beta chains from one sample sequenced in a study of blood T cell repertoires in COVID-19. Assay: immunoSEQ multiplex PCR; the TCRdb copy retains only in-frame clones and omits some. The table includes 150,000 to 200,000 clones, approximately 85% detected once. Sequenced input: peripheral blood. The receptor set was obtained from an older woman with acute or convalescent COVID-19.

The sample holds one count of this clone. This same CDR3 is encoded by further DNA sequences in the sample. The DNA for the CDR3 is TGTGCCAGCAGCCCCGGACAGTTCAATCAGCCCCAGCATTTT. Protein sequence: CASSPGQFNQPQHF. This rearrangement joins TRBV6-5 to TRBJ1-5; perhaps TRBD1 as D (6 bases). Trimming cost V 6 bases and J 3 bases, with 12 bases left between them. Germline CDR1 is MNHEY and CDR2 is SVGAGI. This CDR3 region has 14 residues.

V and J are TRBV19 and TRBJ1-2; D possibly corresponds to TRBD1 (6 bases). Germline V gene lookup returns CDR1 LNHDA and CDR2 SQIVND (reference sequence). V lost 8 bases, J lost 2 bases, and 18 bases lay in between. This CDR3 spans 15 amino acids. This CDR3 reads CASEGDRTLNYGYTF. CDR3 coding DNA: TGTGCCAGTGAGGGAGACAGGACCCTGAACTATGGCTACACCTTC.

The V gene is TRBV6-1, the J gene TRBJ2-1; 12 bases fit TRBD2. J was trimmed by 6 bases and V by 3 bases; bases with no gene match: 12. The CDR3 is 18 residues long. Germline assignment: CDR1 MNHNS and CDR2 SASEGT. The CDR3 DNA reads TGTGCCAGCAGTGACGGGGCTAGCGGGAGGGCTGTACCCAATGAGCAGTTCTTC. Translating gives CASSDGASGRAVPNEQFF.

The rearrangement links TRBV18 to TRBJ2-6, with a possible D match to TRBD2 (6 bases). The V and J ends lost 2 bases and 0 bases respectively, with 8 bases between them. Germline lookup yields CDR1 KGHSH and CDR2 LQKENI. The CDR3 contains 16 residues. The CDR3 coding sequence is TGTGCCAGCTCACCAGCGGGGACCTCTGGGGCCAACGTCCTGACTTTC. Translated, it gives CASSPAGTSGANVLTF.

The chain carries TRBV2 and TRBJ2-1; 9 bases match TRBD1. V lost 6 bases and J lost 0; bases outside the gene matches: 3. The CDR3 totals 15 residues. Germline CDR1 SNHLY, CDR2 FYNNEI. The chain's CDR3 is CASRLDRGSYNEQFF. Here the CDR3 DNA reads TGTGCCAGCAGGCTGGACAGGGGCTCCTACAATGAGCAGTTCTTC.

This chain connects TRBV4-1 to TRBJ2-7, with 8 positions matching TRBD2. After removal of 1 base from V and 4 bases from J, the junction contained 12 bases not matched to a gene. This CDR3 is built from 17 residues. Germline V gene data show CDR1 as MGHRA and CDR2 as YSYEKL. The CDR3 DNA sequence: TGCGCCAGCAGCCAAGGCCCCTTGACTAGCGATCCATACGAGCAGTACTTC. It translates to CASSQGPLTSDPYEQYF.

The rearrangement joins TRBV29-1 to TRBJ2-1; a possible D gene is TRBD1 (5 bases). The germline CDR1 and CDR2 sequences are SQVTM and ANQGSEA. The CDR3 length is 12 residues. V lost 4 bases and J 6 bases, leaving 10 bases between the germline ends. CDR3 amino acids: CSVGSGRNEQFF. The DNA for the CDR3 is TGCAGCGTTGGGTCAGGGCGCAATGAGCAGTTCTTC.

The rearrangement uses TRBV6-5 and TRBJ2-7; perhaps TRBD2 as D (6 bases). Trimming shortened V by 4 bases and J by 0 bases, and 13 bases separated the two germline ends. From germline, CDR1 is MNHEY and CDR2 SVGAGI. This CDR3 region has 15 residues. DNA of the CDR3: TGTGCCAGCAGTTCCACTCAGGACTACTCCTACGAGCAGTACTTC. Encoded protein: CASSSTQDYSYEQYF.

The rearrangement joins TRBV5-4 to TRBJ2-7; D is unclear. Germline V gene data show CDR1 as SGHNT and CDR2 as YYREEE (reference sequence). The CDR3 loop spans 15 amino acids. Trimming shortened V by 1 base and J by 1 base, and 12 bases separated the two germline ends. CDR3 nucleotide sequence: TGTGCCAGCAGCTTGACGGGTTCGGATTCCTACGAGCAGTACTTC. Protein product: CASSLTGSDSYEQYF.

This clone was found once. This chain uses TRBV5-4 with TRBJ1-1; 8 bases are shared with TRBD1. With 0 bases clipped from V and 4 bases from J, the junction kept 2 bases outside the gene matches. Germline assignment: CDR1 SGHNT and CDR2 YYREEE (reference sequence). This CDR3 comprises 14 residues. The CDR3 DNA reads as TGTGCCAGCAGCTTGGGACAGGGGCGCACTGAAGCTTTCTTT. Its protein product is CASSLGQGRTEAFF.

The chain recombines TRBV5-1 with TRBJ1-1; D is ambiguous. Germline V gene data show CDR1 as SGHRS and CDR2 as YFSETQ. This CDR3 comprises 15 residues. The V end lost 7 bases, the J end lost 0 bases, and 16 bases lay between the germline ends. This chain's CDR3 is CASQTGGSVNTEAFF. The CDR3 bases are TGCGCCAGCCAGACGGGTGGTTCGGTGAACACTGAAGCTTTCTTT.

The chain employs TRBV19 and TRBJ2-3, with 8 bases aligning to TRBD2. Per the germline V gene, CDR1 is LNHDA and CDR2 is SQIVND (reference sequence). V shed 6 bases and J 5 bases; nucleotides not matched to a gene: 10. The CDR3 runs to 15 residues. CDR3 residues: CASRTPAGARDTQYF. In nucleotides, the CDR3 is TGTGCCAGTAGGACCCCAGCGGGAGCTCGAGATACGCAGTATTTT.

The J gene is TRBJ1-3, the V gene TRBV7-9; TRBD1 matches 9 bases. V trimming: 8 bases; J trimming: 4 bases; junction bases outside the gene matches: 6. Germline V gives CDR1 SEHNR, CDR2 FQNEAQ (reference sequence). The CDR3 spans 14 residues. CDR3 sequence (DNA): TGTGCCAGCTTCAGGACAGGGGCAGGAAACACCATATATTTT. As protein: CASFRTGAGNTIYF.

This clone was found a few times. The V call is TRBV6-1, the J call TRBJ2-1, with 10 bases fitting TRBD2. Germline values: CDR1 MNHNS, CDR2 SASEGT. The CDR3 loop spans 16 amino acids. The V and J ends lost 4 bases and 5 bases, in that order; junction bases with no gene match: 8. The CDR3 nucleotides read TGTGCCAGCAGTGGGGCTAGCGGGAGTCCCCACAATGAGCAGTTCTTC. It yields the protein CASSGASGSPHNEQFF.

There are a few counts of this clone. This rearrangement joins TRBV7-8 to TRBJ1-1, with TRBD1 as a possible D gene (6 bases). The CDR3 spans 14 residues. The germline V gene has CDR1 SGHVS and CDR2 FQNEAQ. Trimming shortened V by 5 bases and J by 0 bases, and 10 bases separated the two germline ends. The CDR3 loop reads CASSPRDMNTEAFF. The CDR3 bases are TGTGCCAGCAGCCCCCGGGACATGAACACTGAAGCTTTCTTT.

The rearrangement links TRBV6-5 to TRBJ1-5; D gene ambiguous. The CDR3 has 15 residues. Germline CDR1 reads MNHEY; CDR2 reads SVGAGI. V was clipped by 6 bases and J by 2 bases, with 14 bases between them. The CDR3 protein is CASRLSGFGNQPQHF. CDR3 bases: TGTGCCAGCAGGTTATCGGGATTCGGCAATCAGCCCCAGCATTTT.

This clone has more than one count but fewer than ten. This CDR3 reads CASSMGQGGRPQHF. For the CDR3, the DNA is TGTGCCAGTAGTATGGGACAAGGCGGACGGCCCCAGCATTTT. The chain links TRBV19 to TRBJ1-5; D is possibly TRBD1 (6 bases). CDR1 and CDR2 from the germline V gene are LNHDA and SQIVND (reference sequence). V was pared by 3 bases and J by 9 bases, with 15 bases between. This CDR3 has 14 amino acids.

The chain is built from TRBV7-6 and TRBJ1-2, with 8 bases identical to TRBD1. V shed 3 bases, J shed 7 bases, and the junction held 13 bases outside the gene matches. The CDR3 loop spans 16 amino acids. Germline V gives CDR1 SGHVS, CDR2 FNYEAQ. CDR3 nucleotide sequence: TGTGCCAGCAGCTTTCAGGGGGGGCAGGGGGCCAGTGGCTACACCTTC. Its translation: CASSFQGGQGASGYTF.

The J gene is TRBJ1-1, the V gene TRBV5-8; 11 bases are a match to TRBD1. The junction had 6 bases not matched to a gene; V was cut back by 1 base and J by 4 bases. Germline V gene lookup returns CDR1 SGHTS and CDR2 YDEGEE. This CDR3 has 16 amino acids. For the CDR3, the DNA is TGTGCCAGCAGCTTGAGGGCGGGGACAGGGGGCACTGAAGCTTTCTTT. This sequence encodes CASSLRAGTGGTEAFF.

The chain is built from TRBV6-5 and TRBJ1-6, with D perhaps matching TRBD1 (5 bases). Germline CDR1 is MNHEY and CDR2 is SVGAGI. V was pared by 7 bases and J by 7 bases, with 14 bases between. The CDR3 consists of 14 residues. In nucleotides, the CDR3 is TGTGCCAGCAACGCAGGGCTAGGGAATTCACCCCTCCACTTT. As protein: CASNAGLGNSPLHF.

This chain uses TRBV30 with TRBJ1-5; D remains unclear. Germline assignment: CDR1 GTSNPN and CDR2 SVGIG (reference sequence). The CDR3 is made up of 14 amino acids. With 3 bases removed from V and 5 bases from J, the gap between germline ends came to 14 bases. CDR3 nucleotide sequence: TGTGCCTGGAGCGCCACAGTTATGGATCAGCCCCAGCATTTT. This codes for CAWSATVMDQPQHF.

This chain joins TRBV7-3 and TRBJ2-3; D gene ambiguous. The CDR3 loop spans 13 amino acids. CDR1 and CDR2 (germline): SGHTA, FQGTGA. Trimming took off 5 bases at V and 6 bases at J, with 12 bases between the two ends. The CDR3 nucleotides are TGTGCCAGCAGCCCCCAATTCAGGGATACGCAGTATTTT. Translated: CASSPQFRDTQYF.

This clone was counted a single time. The chain links TRBV27 to TRBJ2-5; TRBD1 aligns across 7 bases. The CDR3 runs 11 residues. Germline V CDR1 and CDR2: MNHEY, SMNVEV (reference sequence). V gave up 4 bases and J gave up 9 bases; unmatched junction bases: 2. Here the CDR3 DNA reads TGTGCCAGCAGTTCGACAGGGCCCCAGTACTTC. Its translation is CASSSTGPQYF.

V gene TRBV6-5 combines with J gene TRBJ1-5; no definite D call. This CDR3 contains 13 residues. From germline, CDR1 is MNHEY and CDR2 SVGAGI. The germline V and J ends were trimmed by 6 bases and 5 bases, with 11 bases remaining between them. As DNA, the CDR3 is TGTGCCAGCAGCGTCCAGGTCTATCAGCCCCAGCATTTT. Its translation: CASSVQVYQPQHF.

DNA of the CDR3: TGTGCCAGCAGCCCCCAACTCGGGGGGCGGCGGGGAGCTTTCTTT. This sequence encodes CASSPQLGGRRGAFF. J is TRBJ1-1 and V is TRBV7-2; D might be TRBD1 (6 bases). The CDR3 consists of 15 residues. The V and J ends lost 5 bases and 10 bases respectively, with 23 bases between them. Germline V lookup: CDR1 SGHTA, CDR2 FQGNSA. The full variable domain, completed using reference TRBV7-2 and TRBJ1-1, is GAGVSQSPSNKVTEKGKDVELRCDPISGHTALYWYRQSLGQGLEFLIYFQGNSAPDKSGLPSDRFSAERTGGSVSTLTIQRTQQEDSAVYLCASSPQLGGRRGAFFGQGTRLTVV.

The rearrangement links TRBV15 to TRBJ2-1, with D possibly matching TRBD2 (6 bases). V lost 1 base and J lost 1, with 8 bases in between. The CDR3 extends over 15 amino acids. Germline V gene lookup returns CDR1 LNHNV and CDR2 YYDKDF (reference sequence). The CDR3 DNA reads TGTGCCACCAGCAGAGTTGCGGGATCCTACAATGAGCAGTTCTTC. Residues: CATSRVAGSYNEQFF. The full variable domain, in which reference TRBV15 and TRBJ2-1 provide the parts outside the CDR3, is DAMVIQNPRYQVTQFGKPVTLSCSQTLNHNVMYWYQQKSSQAPKLLFHYYDKDFNNEADTPDNFQSRRPNTSFCFLDIRSPGLGDTAMYLCATSRVAGSYNEQFFGPGTRLTVL.

J is TRBJ2-1 and V is TRBV10-3, with D maybe TRBD2 (5 bases). CDR1 and CDR2 (germline): ENHRY, SYGVKD. The germline V and J ends were trimmed by 0 bases and 10 bases, with 16 bases remaining between them. The CDR3 extends over 15 amino acids. Here the CDR3 reads CAISESPPPGGEQFF. The DNA of the CDR3 is TGTGCCATCAGTGAGTCTCCGCCCCCGGGCGGGGAGCAGTTCTTC.

CDR3 protein: CASSFGLVDGELFF. CDR3 nucleotide sequence: TGTGCCAGCAGCTTTGGACTAGTTGACGGGGAGCTGTTTTTT. The gene calls are TRBV11-2 and TRBJ2-2; 7 positions match TRBD2. Germline V gene lookup returns CDR1 SGHAT and CDR2 FQNNGV. The ends lost 3 bases at V and 7 bases at J; junction bases unmatched: 5. This CDR3 has 14 amino acids.